What follows describes a single T cell receptor (beta chain). This entry comes from a study of control samples from healthy donors and cancer patients. Repertoires were generated with immunoSEQ multiplex PCR, while TCRdb's copy carries only in-frame clones and drops some. The profile shows about 3,000 clones, about four fifths of them singletons. The CDR3 extends over 12 amino acids. CDR1 and CDR2 (germline): GTSNPN, SVGIG (reference sequence). This sequence was found in a male donor with melanoma. Sequenced input: formalin-fixed, paraffin-embedded tissue. V gene TRBV30 combines with J gene TRBJ1-1; tentatively, D is TRBD1 (6 bases). The CDR3 nucleotides are TGTGCTTCCCATACAGGGCGGACTGAAGCTTTCTTT. Its translation is CASHTGRTEAFF.